The rows below give T cell receptor beta chains drawn from one sample of a study of T-cell reconstitution after alpha-beta-depleted transplantation in children. In TCRdb, the PCR reads were re-called with MiXCR into one record per CDR3 protein. The sample comprises roughly 100,000 distinct CDR3 sequences, 8% to 9% of which are singletons, and 6.9% rests with the top ten. Sequenced here: PBMCs from the stem cell graft donor, sampled from the stem cell graft. Receptor source: a human donor who donated a stem cell graft to a child with congenital amegakaryocytic thrombocytopenia. Each CDR3 is given with its conserved first and last residue. The order of the fields is V gene, clone size, D gene, J gene, CDR3 DNA, CDR3 protein. A D gene is named only where the DNA matches it firmly. Clone size, where shown, is once, few, many, or a class for clones that have expanded.

>TRBV5-6|-|-|TRBJ1-5
TGTGCCAGCAGCTCCCTCGACGGGTTAGCCAGCAATCAGCCCCAGCATTTT
CASSSLDGLASNQPQHF
>TRBV19|many|-|TRBJ2-3
TGTGCCAGTAGTATTCTGGCGTCCCCAGATACGCAGTATTTT
CASSILASPDTQYF
>TRBV12-3/TRBV12-4|few|-|TRBJ1-5
TGTGCCAGCAGTTTAGGTGTGGTAGGGCCCCAGCATTTT
CASSLGVVGPQHF
>TRBV27|-|-|TRBJ2-2
TGTGCCAGCCTGATTAGCGGGAACACCGGGGAGCTGTTTTTT
CASLISGNTGELFF
>TRBV10-3|-|-|TRBJ1-4
TGTGCCATCAGTGCCGACAGGCCGAATGAAAAACTGTTTTTT
CAISADRPNEKLFF
>TRBV12-3/TRBV12-4|many|-|TRBJ1-2
TGTGCCAGCAGTCCAGGGGCTGGCTATGGCTACACCTTC
CASSPGAGYGYTF
>TRBV13|many|-|TRBJ1-1
TGTGCCAGCAGCTTAGGGATCGGGGGAAACACTGAAGCTTTCTTT
CASSLGIGGNTEAFF
>TRBV27|few|-|TRBJ2-2
TGTGCCAGCAGTTTGGCTCGATGGGCTGCCGGGGAGCTGTTTTTT
CASSLARWAAGELFF
>TRBV11-2|many|-|TRBJ2-7
TGTGCCAGCAGTTTAACCTACGAGCAGTACTTC
CASSLTYEQYF
>TRBV10-3|many|-|TRBJ2-7
TGTGCCATCAGTGATATGACAGTAGACTACGAGCAGTACTTC
CAISDMTVDYEQYF
>TRBV20-1|many|-|TRBJ1-6
TGCAGTGCTGCCAGATATAATTCACCCCTCCACTTT
CSAARYNSPLHF
>TRBV28|many|-|TRBJ2-5
TGTGCCAGCAGTTTATTGGAGGGGACCCAGTACTTC
CASSLLEGTQYF